What follows are 8 T cell receptor beta chains derived from one specimen sequenced in a study of T-cell reconstitution after alpha-beta-depleted transplantation in children. Preparation of the TCRbeta library involved a method that used unique molecular identifiers. In TCRdb, the PCR reads were re-called with MiXCR into one record per CDR3 protein. The repertoire holds some 600,000 distinct CDR3 sequences, over 15% seen once, with 0.8% to 1.1% in the top ten. Material: PBMCs from the stem cell graft donor, obtained from the stem cell graft. These receptors came from a human donor who donated a stem cell graft to a child with acute myeloid leukemia.

In its sample, this clonotype was seen many times. The chain recombines TRBV5-1 with TRBJ1-1; no firm D call. Germline V gives CDR1 SGHRS, CDR2 YFSETQ. Trimming shortened V by 4 bases and J by 5 bases, and 18 bases separated the two germline ends. CDR3 length: 15 amino acids. The CDR3 DNA reads TGCGCCAGCAGCCCCAGAGAGGCGGGCTGGACTGAAGCTTTCTTT. Protein product: CASSPREAGWTEAFF.

V and J are TRBV12-3 or TRBV12-4 and TRBJ1-4; D remains ambiguous. The CDR3 sequence is 14 residues long. Trimming removed 1 base at V and 6 bases at J, with 9 bases between. CDR3 sequence (DNA): TGTGCCAGCAGTTTAGGAGGGCCGGATGAAAAACTGTTTTTT. Its translation: CASSLGGPDEKLFF.

Worth noting for this clonotype: Just one base apart from a much larger clone, this may be a read error. The rearrangement links TRBV29-1 to TRBJ1-1; D unclear. The V end was cut by 5 bases, the J end by 4 bases, with 11 bases between. The CDR3 runs 12 residues. Germline V CDR1 and CDR2: SQVTM, ANQGSEA. The CDR3 spells CSVMEPTTEAFF. The CDR3 coding sequence is TGCAGCGTTATGGAACCGACCACTGAAGCTTTCTTT.

This clonotype occurred many times. J is TRBJ1-2 and V is TRBV12-3 or TRBV12-4, with 7 bases that match TRBD1. With 5 bases clipped from V and 3 bases from J, the junction kept 6 bases outside the gene matches. This CDR3 has 14 amino acids. The CDR3 DNA reads as TGTGCCAGCAGTGAAGGGGGCGCGGACTATGGCTACACCTTC. Its protein is CASSEGGADYGYTF.

This chain joins TRBV20-1 and TRBJ2-5; weak D call: TRBD2 (6 bases). Trimming took 6 bases from V and 5 from J, leaving 28 bases between them. CDR1 DFQATT and CDR2 SNEGSKA come from the germline V gene (reference sequence). This CDR3 has 17 amino acids. CDR3 sequence: CSAGDFNYSWGWETQYF. DNA for the CDR3: TGCAGTGCCGGGGACTTTAACTACTCCTGGGGGTGGGAGACCCAGTACTTC.

In this sample, this clonotype turned up a few times. This chain connects TRBV6-2 or TRBV6-3 to TRBJ2-7; 9 bases map to TRBD2. V dropped 7 bases and J dropped 5; count of bases not matched to a gene: 15. Germline CDR1 is MNHEY and CDR2 is SVGEGT. The CDR3 contains 16 residues. The chain's CDR3 is CASIPRASGVFHEQYF. As DNA, the CDR3 is TGTGCCAGCATCCCCCGGGCTAGCGGGGTCTTCCACGAGCAGTACTTC.

The sample holds many counts of this clonotype. The chain joins TRBV12-3 or TRBV12-4 to TRBJ1-2; TRBD1 agrees at 9 bases. V gave up 10 bases and J gave up 5 bases; unmatched junction bases: 11. This CDR3 has 14 residues. Here the CDR3 DNA reads TGTGCCACCTCCGTCGGGACAGGGATTTATGGCTACACCTTC. This encodes CATSVGTGIYGYTF.

This chain links TRBV6-1 with TRBJ2-2, with 8 nucleotides matching TRBD1. This CDR3 has 16 amino acids. Germline lookup yields CDR1 MNHNS and CDR2 SASEGT. Germline trimming cut 7 bases from V and 4 bases from J; bases unmatched to any gene: 11. CDR3 bases: TGTGCCAGCACCTCCGGGACAGGAAGACCCACCGGGGAGCTGTTTTTT. Amino acid sequence: CASTSGTGRPTGELFF.